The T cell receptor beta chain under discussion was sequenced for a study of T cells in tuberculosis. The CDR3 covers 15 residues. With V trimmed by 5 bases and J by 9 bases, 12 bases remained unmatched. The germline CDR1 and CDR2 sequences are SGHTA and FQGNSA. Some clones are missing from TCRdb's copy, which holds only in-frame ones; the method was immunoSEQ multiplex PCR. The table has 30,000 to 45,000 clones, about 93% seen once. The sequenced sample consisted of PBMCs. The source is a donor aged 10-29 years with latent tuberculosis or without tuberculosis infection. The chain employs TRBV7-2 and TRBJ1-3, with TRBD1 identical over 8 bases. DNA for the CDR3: TGTGCCAGCAGCATCCGGACGGGACAGGCTACCACCATATATTTT. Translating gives CASSIRTGQATTIYF.